The rows below give T cell receptor beta chains drawn from one sample of a study of T-cell memory formation after mild COVID-19. One entry per CDR3 protein results from TCRdb running MiXCR on the 5' RACE reads. The data contain fewer than 200,000 distinct CDR3 sequences, roughly a fifth of them singletons. Sequenced: PBMCs or a T cell subset sorted from them (not recorded which). The origin of the receptors is an adult woman who had mild COVID-19 (a few samples of this study predate the infection). Cell type and time point are not known. The CDR3 runs from the conserved cysteine through the conserved F or W. D genes are given only for firm matches.

TRBV3-1,.,CASSLMDAQETQYF
TRBV27,.,CASTSATNERLFF
TRBV6-5,.,CASSYAGAWTEAFF
TRBV12-3/TRBV12-4,.,CASSEQGSGNTIYF
TRBV9,.,CASSEGGGELFF
TRBV29-1,.,CSVATLYEQYF
TRBV7-6,.,CASSLARDSNQPQHF
TRBV7-6,.,CASSHRTGSQETQYF
TRBV27,TRBD2,CASSATLLAGAGELFF
TRBV7-6,TRBD2,CASSGGTRIQDEQYF
TRBV3-1,.,CASSQELYEQYF
TRBV6-5,TRBD2,CASATGGGSGEQFF
TRBV20-1,.,CSASPTSGARLETQYF
TRBV20-1,TRBD2,CSARTSGRAYEQYF
TRBV2,TRBD1,CASSLTGGTDTQYF
TRBV7-3,.,CASSQLGTPITGELFF
TRBV30,.,CAWTSYEQYF
TRBV12-3/TRBV12-4,TRBD2,CASSLGGTSNEQFF
TRBV12-5,.,CASGRWGEQFF
TRBV12-3/TRBV12-4,.,CASSPRGGFNEQYF
TRBV6-1,TRBD1,CASSPDRSWNNEQFF
TRBV5-5,.,CASSLNMDGWDEQYF
TRBV15,.,CATSRERAPYEQYF
TRBV7-9,TRBD1,CASSLGRGWNIQYF
TRBV24-1,TRBD1,CATSGSGQGDGRAYNEQFF
TRBV6-6,TRBD1,CASSDTGGLFF
TRBV4-1,TRBD2,CASSQDPTSGEQFF
TRBV7-9,.,CASVTGQGSYNEQFF
TRBV6-5,TRBD1,CASSLQGNQETQYF
TRBV7-9,.,CASSLGHPNEQFF
TRBV7-9,.,CASSRFPPTGTNYGYTF
TRBV24-1,.,CATSDSLNEQFF
TRBV12-3/TRBV12-4,.,CASTVGTHYGYTF
TRBV29-1,.,CSVLGDWAETQYF
TRBV29-1,.,CSVEDEGGGPYEQYF
TRBV2,.,CASSPNEGTQYF